Sequencing of this T cell receptor beta chain was carried out in a study of graft-versus-host responses after intestinal transplantation. This clone has a handful of counts. Its target is not known. Deletions cut 4 bases from V and 0 bases from J, with 15 bases between. CDR1 is SNHLY and CDR2 is FYNNEI in the germline V gene. The CDR3 has 16 residues. Clones were sequenced by immunoSEQ multiplex PCR, and TCRdb holds only the in-frame ones, with some missing. The data show around 100,000 clones, about 90% seen once. This specimen was unstimulated CD4+ T cells sorted from spleen or lymph node cells, taken before transplant. The clonotype originates from a human donor who was the organ donor for an intestinal transplant. The V gene is TRBV2, the J gene TRBJ2-5; D call uncertain. The CDR3 here is CASSVILGKNQETQYF. Here the CDR3 DNA reads TGTGCCAGCAGTGTGATTCTAGGGAAAAACCAAGAGACCCAGTACTTC.